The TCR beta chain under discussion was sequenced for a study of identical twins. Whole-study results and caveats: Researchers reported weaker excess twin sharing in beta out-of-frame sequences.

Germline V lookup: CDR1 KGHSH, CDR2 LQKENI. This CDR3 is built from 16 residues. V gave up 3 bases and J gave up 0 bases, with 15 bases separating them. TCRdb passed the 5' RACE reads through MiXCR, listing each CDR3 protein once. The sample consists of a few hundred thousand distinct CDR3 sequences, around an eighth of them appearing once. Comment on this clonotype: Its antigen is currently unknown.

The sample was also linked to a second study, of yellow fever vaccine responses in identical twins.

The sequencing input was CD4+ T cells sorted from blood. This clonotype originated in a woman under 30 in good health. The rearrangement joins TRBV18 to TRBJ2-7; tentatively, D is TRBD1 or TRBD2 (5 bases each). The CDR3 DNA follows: TGTGCCAGCTCACCCGATTGGGGGTTACGCTCCTACGAGCAGTACTTC. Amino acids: CASSPDWGLRSYEQYF.